This TCR beta chain was identified in a study of CD8 T cells in ankylosing spondylitis. Study-level findings and limits: CD8+ by phenotype, disease-linked clones were relatively rare in peripheral blood.

CDR3 length: 14 residues. V was cut by 2 bases and J by 2 bases, with 9 bases left in between. The germline V gene has CDR1 SGHTS and CDR2 YDEGEE. Each TCR beta library was made by quantitative 5'-RACE that incorporated molecular barcodes. TCRdb re-called the 5' RACE reads with MiXCR, one entry per CDR3 protein. The sample lists about 90,000 distinct CDR3 sequences, about 27% occurring once. Concerning this clonotype: Its cognate antigen is unknown.

The sequencing input was blood, either unsorted or a sorted T cell fraction (not recorded which). This TCR was sampled from a male donor with ankylosing spondylitis or in good health (not recorded which). The chain is built from TRBV5-8 and TRBJ2-3; tentatively, D is TRBD1 (6 bases). Here the CDR3 reads CASSFRQVTDTQYF. In DNA form, the CDR3 reads TGTGCCAGCAGCTTCCGACAGGTCACAGATACGCAGTATTTT.